This record concerns one T cell receptor beta chain sequence. Clones were sequenced by immunoSEQ multiplex PCR, and TCRdb holds only the in-frame ones, with some missing. The profile shows around 250,000 clones, about 90% of them singletons. This specimen comes from a study of blood T cell repertoires in COVID-19. Across the whole study: Spain, Italy and the United States supplied samples that represented acute and convalescent COVID-19.

V was trimmed by 2 bases and J by 2 bases, leaving 9 bases between them. This CDR3 comprises 14 residues. Germline CDR1 is LNHDA and CDR2 is SQIVND (reference sequence). Sequencing was carried out using PBMCs or T cells enriched from blood (not recorded which). The source of this sequence is a human donor in a cohort exposed to, infected with or recovered from COVID-19 (not recorded which). The donor label of this sample is uncertain. The V call is TRBV19, the J call TRBJ2-5; D is unresolved. CDR3 DNA sequence: TGTGCCAGTAGTATACACCTTACACAAGAGACCCAGTACTTC. Residues: CASSIHLTQETQYF.